The 7 T cell receptor beta chains listed next were all sequenced from one sample in a study of early T cells in non-severe SARS-CoV-2 infection. TCRdb recomputed calls from the 5' RACE reads with MiXCR, one row per CDR3 protein. The data hold about 64,000 distinct CDR3 sequences, with 18% observed a single time. The sample in question was whole blood, obtained at baseline. The receptors come from an adult who was a healthcare worker with PCR-confirmed SARS-CoV-2 infection or an uninfected control (not recorded which).

The chain couples TRBV10-2 to TRBJ2-5, with a weak D call TRBD1 (6 bases). The CDR3 runs 15 residues. V was cut by 7 bases and J by 3 bases, with 18 bases left in between. Germline CDR1 is WSHSY and CDR2 is SAAADI. CDR3 in amino acids: CASTPRVAGEETQYF. CDR3 nucleotide sequence: TGCGCCAGCACCCCGAGGGTGGCAGGGGAAGAGACCCAGTACTTC.

This clonotype was found a few times. The V call is TRBV28, the J call TRBJ2-5; possible D gene TRBD1, 5 bases. From germline, CDR1 is MDHEN and CDR2 SYDVKM. The CDR3 contains 14 residues. V lost 3 bases and J lost 3, with 11 bases in between. The CDR3: CASSFLGREETQYF. CDR3 nucleotide sequence: TGTGCCAGCAGTTTCCTCGGCAGGGAAGAGACCCAGTACTTC.

The rearrangement joins TRBV29-1 to TRBJ2-1, with unresolved D. Germline loops: CDR1 SQVTM, CDR2 ANQGSEA. V lost 1 base, J lost 9 bases, and 7 bases lay in between. The CDR3 runs 11 residues. Here the CDR3 DNA reads TGCAGCGTTGAAGTTGGGTTTGAGCAGTTCTTC. Its translation: CSVEVGFEQFF.

J is TRBJ2-2 and V is TRBV5-1, with 11 bases aligning to TRBD1. Germline V lookup: CDR1 SGHRS, CDR2 YFSETQ. The CDR3 has 18 amino acids. Trimming removed 2 bases from V and 4 bases from J; junction bases left unmatched: 10. The DNA of the CDR3 is TGCGCCAGCAGCTTCCCTGGACAGGGGGCCGGAGGCACCGGGGAGCTGTTTTTT. Translated: CASSFPGQGAGGTGELFF.

This clonotype appeared a few times. This rearrangement joins TRBV28 to TRBJ2-1, with a possible D match to TRBD2 (5 bases). Germline CDR1 MDHEN, CDR2 SYDVKM. There are 15 residues in the CDR3. V lost 6 bases to trimming and J lost 2 bases, with 14 bases between them. The CDR3 coding sequence is TGTGCCAGCAGCTTGCCCGGGAATACCTACAATGAGCAGTTCTTC. It yields the protein CASSLPGNTYNEQFF. Full variable domain (remainder filled in from reference TRBV28 and TRBJ2-1): DVKVTQSSRYLVKRTGEKVFLECVQDMDHENMFWYRQDPGLGLRLIYFSYDVKMKEKGDIPEGYSVSREKKERFSLILESASTNQTSMYLCASSLPGNTYNEQFFGPGTRLTVL.

The sample holds many counts of this clonotype. The chain links TRBV7-2 to TRBJ1-5; 8 bases align to TRBD1. J gave up 1 base and V 4 bases, and 3 bases lay outside the gene matches. The germline CDR1 and CDR2 sequences are SGHTA and FQGNSA. The CDR3 contains 15 residues. The CDR3 bases are TGTGCCAGCAGCTCCCGACAGGGGAGCAATCAGCCCCAGCATTTT. Translated, it gives CASSSRQGSNQPQHF.

This sequence joins TRBV12-3 or TRBV12-4 and TRBJ1-4, with D hard to call. The V and J ends lost 6 bases and 10 bases respectively, with 12 bases between them. The CDR3 runs 12 residues. The CDR3 region is CASSLGTGKLFF. The CDR3 bases are TGTGCCAGCAGCCTTGGCACGGGAAAACTGTTTTTT.